Presented here are 3 T cell receptor beta chains from one specimen sequenced in a study of blood T cell repertoires in COVID-19. Sequenced by immunoSEQ multiplex PCR; TCRdb stores in-frame clones only, minus some. The sample consists of about 310,000 clones, around 89% of them appearing once. Sequencing used PBMCs or T cells enriched from blood (not recorded which). These TCRs come from a woman younger than 35 with acute COVID-19.

The chain has TRBV28 and TRBJ2-7; tentative D call: TRBD2 (7 bases). The CDR3 covers 10 residues. Germline V gene lookup returns CDR1 MDHEN and CDR2 SYDVKM. The ends were cut back, 10 bases at V and 6 bases at J, with 10 bases in the middle. CDR3 residues: CATGGPEQYF. DNA of the CDR3: TGTGCCACCGGGGGGCCCGAGCAGTACTTC.

V is TRBV30 and J is TRBJ2-7; D is ambiguous. Germline CDR1 is GTSNPN and CDR2 is SVGIG (reference sequence). The CDR3 has 11 amino acids. The V end lost 0 bases, the J end lost 9 bases, and 9 bases lay between the germline ends. CDR3 coding DNA: TGTGCCTGGAGTGTATCGGAGTGGCAGTACTTC. Translated: CAWSVSEWQYF.

The chain recombines TRBV11-3 with TRBJ2-7; D is possibly TRBD2 (7 bases). The V end lost 0 bases, the J end lost 5 bases, and 20 bases lay between the germline ends. The CDR3 is 17 residues long. Germline V gene lookup returns CDR1 SGHNT and CDR2 YENEEA. CDR3 in DNA: TGTGCCAGCAGCTTAGAGATCGGGGGGCAGGGTGGCAACGAGCAGTACTTC. Translation: CASSLEIGGQGGNEQYF.